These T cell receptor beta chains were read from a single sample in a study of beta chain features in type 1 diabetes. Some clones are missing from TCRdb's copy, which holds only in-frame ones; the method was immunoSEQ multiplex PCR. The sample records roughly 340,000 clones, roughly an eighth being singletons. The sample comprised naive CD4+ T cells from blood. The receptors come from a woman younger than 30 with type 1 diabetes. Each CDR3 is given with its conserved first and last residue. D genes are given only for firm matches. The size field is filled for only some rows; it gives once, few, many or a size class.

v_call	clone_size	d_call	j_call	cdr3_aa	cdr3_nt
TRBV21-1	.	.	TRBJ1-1	CASTIRQGDTEAFF	TGTGCCAGCACCATAAGGCAGGGCGACACTGAAGCTTTCTTT
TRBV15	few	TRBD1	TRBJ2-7	CATSPGTAPFYEQYF	TGTGCCACCAGCCCCGGGACAGCGCCCTTCTACGAGCAGTACTTC
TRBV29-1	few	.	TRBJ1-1	CSVVRFKNTEAFF	TGCAGCGTTGTGCGGTTCAAGAACACTGAAGCTTTCTTT
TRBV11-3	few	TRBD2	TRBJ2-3	CASSLRLAGATDTQYF	TGTGCCAGCAGCTTAAGGCTAGCGGGAGCAACAGATACGCAGTATTTT
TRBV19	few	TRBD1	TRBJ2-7	CASSRTGAYEQYF	TGTGCCAGTAGCCGGACAGGGGCCTACGAGCAGTACTTC
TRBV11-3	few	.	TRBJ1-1	CASSSHRMNTEAFF	TGTGCCAGCAGCTCCCACAGAATGAACACTGAAGCTTTCTTT
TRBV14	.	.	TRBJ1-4	CASSQDGVLGTTSEKLFF	TGTGCCAGCAGCCAAGATGGTGTTCTTGGGACAACAAGTGAAAAACTGTTTTTT
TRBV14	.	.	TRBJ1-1	CASRLSSGEAFF	TGTGCCAGCAGGCTATCCTCCGGGGAAGCTTTCTTT
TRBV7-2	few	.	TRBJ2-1	CASTLAFTVGSYNEQFF	TGTGCCAGCACCCTAGCCTTTACAGTAGGCTCCTACAATGAGCAGTTCTTC
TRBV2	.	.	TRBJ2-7	CASSGFERDPGEYF	TGTGCCAGCAGTGGATTCGAGCGGGACCCAGGGGAGTACTTC